Below, 20 T cell receptor beta chains from the same sample are listed, as sequenced in a study of sequential checkpoint blockade in melanoma. Sequencing was performed with immunoSEQ multiplex PCR; in TCRdb, only in-frame clones are kept and a portion is missing. The sample consists of roughly 900 clones, around 23% of them appearing once. Treatment indicated: randomized to nivolumab then ipilimumab (arm A) or the reverse (arm B). The sequencing here drew on tumor tissue (inferred from file names), taken from a patient given nivolumab and ipilimumab in sequence. The receptors derive from a human donor with melanoma.

This clone was found a few times. V and J are TRBV6-8 and TRBJ1-4; 7 nucleotides match TRBD1. With V trimmed by 6 bases and J by 4 bases, 8 bases remained unmatched. The CDR3 consists of 15 residues. CDR1 is MNHGY, CDR2 SAAAGT, per germline. As DNA, the CDR3 is TGTGCCAGCAGCAAGGGGGGACAGTTTAATGAAAAACTGTTTTTT. It yields the protein CASSKGGQFNEKLFF.

This clone is categorized as medium-sized. The chain uses TRBV11-3 and TRBJ2-5; TRBD2 aligns across 9 bases. V trimming: 2 bases; J trimming: 5 bases; junction bases outside the gene matches: 9. CDR3 length equals 16 residues. Germline V gene data show CDR1 as SGHNT and CDR2 as YENEEA. In DNA, the CDR3 is TGTGCCAGCAGCTTAAGTGGCCTAGCGGGGATCGAGACCCAGTACTTC. Translated: CASSLSGLAGIETQYF.

This clone came up once. V and J are TRBV19 and TRBJ1-2; D is unclear. V was cut by 7 bases and J by 4 bases, with 16 bases left in between. The CDR3 consists of 14 residues. Germline loops: CDR1 LNHDA, CDR2 SQIVND (reference sequence). The CDR3 DNA reads as TGTGCCAGTATCGTGACCCCAAACTCCTATGGCTACACCTTC. It codes for CASIVTPNSYGYTF.

This clone was detected a few times. The chain employs TRBV9 and TRBJ2-7, with D perhaps matching TRBD2 (7 bases). The CDR3 consists of 16 residues. Germline CDR1 and CDR2: SGDLS and YYNGEE. Between the trimmed V and J ends, which lost 4 bases and 0 bases, there was a span of 17 bases. The CDR3 region is CASSPGGRESSYEQYF. CDR3 coding DNA: TGTGCCAGCAGCCCCGGGGGGCGGGAGAGCTCCTACGAGCAGTACTTC.

The chain combines TRBV28 with TRBJ2-1, with D unclear. CDR1 and CDR2 from the germline V gene are MDHEN and SYDVKM. The germline V and J ends were trimmed by 5 bases and 4 bases, with 18 bases remaining between them. The CDR3 contains 16 residues. CDR3 residues: CASSLTPPQPYNEQFF. The CDR3 nucleotides read TGTGCCAGCAGTCTTACCCCACCACAACCTTACAATGAGCAGTTCTTC.

This clone was counted only a few times. The chain is built from TRBV19 and TRBJ2-2, with 7 bases matching TRBD2. The germline V gene encodes CDR1 LNHDA and CDR2 SQIVND (reference sequence). The trim removed 4 bases at V and 4 bases at J, leaving 6 bases unmatched. This CDR3 spans 15 amino acids. The CDR3 is CASSTRDYPTGELFF. CDR3 nucleotides: TGTGCCAGTAGTACACGGGACTACCCCACCGGGGAGCTGTTTTTT.

This clone is medium-sized within its sample. This chain connects TRBV6-8 to TRBJ2-5; perhaps TRBD1 as D (6 bases). CDR1 and CDR2 from the germline V gene are MNHGY and SAAAGT. Deletions cut 5 bases from V and 4 bases from J, with 14 bases between. CDR3 length equals 14 residues. CDR3 sequence (DNA): TGTGCCAGCAGTCCCGGACAGAACCCAGAGACCCAGTACTTC. This translates into CASSPGQNPETQYF.

The rearrangement joins TRBV25-1 to TRBJ2-3; D is possibly TRBD1 (5 bases). The ends were cut back, 4 bases at V and 4 bases at J, with 12 bases in the middle. Germline V gives CDR1 MGHDK, CDR2 SYGVNS. The CDR3 has 14 amino acids. The CDR3 coding sequence is TGTGCCAGCAGTGTCGGCAGGGTCGCAGATACGCAGTATTTT. It encodes CASSVGRVADTQYF. Full variable domain (rest looked up from reference TRBV25-1 and TRBJ2-3): EADIYQTPRYLVIGTGKKITLECSQTMGHDKMYWYQQDPGMELHLIHYSYGVNSTEKGDLSSESTVSRIRTEHFPLTLESARPSHTSQYLCASSVGRVADTQYFGPGTRLTVL.

This chain links TRBV30 with TRBJ2-2; D gene ambiguous. CDR3 length: 12 residues. V lost 5 bases, J lost 2 bases, and 6 bases lay in between. Germline V gives CDR1 GTSNPN, CDR2 SVGIG (reference sequence). The CDR3 sequence: CAWVPNTGELFF. The CDR3 coding sequence is TGTGCCTGGGTCCCCAACACCGGGGAGCTGTTTTTT.

Within the sample, this clone is medium-sized. The rearrangement uses TRBV11-3 and TRBJ2-1; 8 bases align to TRBD2. CDR1 and CDR2 from the germline V gene are SGHNT and YENEEA. CDR3 size: 16 residues. J was trimmed by 5 bases and V by 2 bases; bases with no gene match: 8. CDR3 sequence reads: CASSLRIAGLNNEQFF. The CDR3 nucleotides read TGTGCCAGCAGCTTACGGATAGCGGGACTTAACAATGAGCAGTTCTTC.

Within the sample, this clone is large. The chain is built from TRBV6-8 and TRBJ2-1; weak D call: TRBD1 (6 bases). This CDR3 comprises 12 residues. Germline V gene data show CDR1 as MNHGY and CDR2 as SAAAGT. V lost 6 bases and J lost 4, with 7 bases in between. For the CDR3, the DNA is TGTGCCAGCAGGGGGGCTTACAATGAGCAGTTCTTC. Translation: CASRGAYNEQFF.

V usage is TRBV16 and J usage is TRBJ2-1; TRBD2 agrees at 7 bases. The CDR3 is made up of 18 amino acids. V lost 0 bases, J lost 5 bases, and 13 bases stayed unmatched. Germline CDR1 KGHSY, CDR2 FQNENV. In nucleotides, the CDR3 is TGTGCCAGCAGCCAATCGGGCGGCGGTAGCGGGTACAACAATGAGCAGTTCTTC. This translates into CASSQSGGGSGYNNEQFF.

The chain uses TRBV6-8 and TRBJ2-7, with no clear D. The ends were cut back, 10 bases at V and 0 bases at J, with 13 bases in the middle. The CDR3 length is 13 residues. Per the germline V gene, CDR1 is MNHGY and CDR2 is SAAAGT. The CDR3 nucleotides read TGTGCCATCCGTGATCCGAGCTCCTACGAGCAGTACTTC. Protein: CAIRDPSSYEQYF.

The DNA for the CDR3 is TGTGCCAGCTCTTCCAAACTCGAGTCACCCCTCCACTTT. Amino acid sequence: CASSSKLESPLHF. The rearrangement uses TRBV18 and TRBJ1-6; unclear D gene. The CDR3 runs 13 residues. CDR1 and CDR2 (germline): KGHSH, LQKENI. The V gene lost 6 bases and the J gene lost 10 bases, with 13 bases spanning the gap.

The genes are TRBV6-8 and TRBJ2-3; weak D call: TRBD1 (5 bases). V lost 3 bases to trimming and J lost 0 bases, with 16 bases between them. The CDR3 extends over 17 amino acids. Per the germline V gene, CDR1 is MNHGY and CDR2 is SAAAGT. Here the CDR3 reads CASSYRFQGPSTDTQYF. The CDR3 DNA sequence: TGTGCCAGCAGTTATAGGTTTCAGGGTCCAAGCACAGATACGCAGTATTTT.

V gene TRBV9 combines with J gene TRBJ1-2, with D possibly matching TRBD1 (5 bases). The V and J ends lost 6 bases and 6 bases respectively, with 18 bases between them. Germline V CDR1 and CDR2: SGDLS, YYNGEE. The CDR3 is 14 amino acids. The DNA for the CDR3 is TGTGCCAGCACCCCTCCGGGGGGGGATAATGGCTACACCTTC. This gives the protein CASTPPGGDNGYTF.

V gene TRBV27 combines with J gene TRBJ2-7, with D possibly matching TRBD1 (6 bases). The CDR3 has 16 amino acids. V gave up 1 base and J gave up 4 bases, with 17 bases separating them. Per germline, CDR1 MNHEY and CDR2 SMNVEV (reference sequence). The CDR3 coding sequence is TGTGCCAGCAGTTTATGGGTGGGGGCCGGACCTTACGAGCAGTACTTC. The encoded protein is CASSLWVGAGPYEQYF.

This clone qualifies as large. Here the CDR3 reads CASREDRGQTEAFF. CDR3 sequence (DNA): TGTGCCAGCAGAGAAGACAGGGGGCAGACTGAAGCTTTCTTT. The chain joins TRBV6-8 to TRBJ1-1; 10 bases fit TRBD1. The CDR3 contains 14 residues. J gave up 5 bases and V 6 bases, and 6 bases lay outside the gene matches. CDR1 is MNHGY and CDR2 is SAAAGT in the germline V gene.

This clone was observed a few times. The chain joins TRBV10-3 to TRBJ2-1; 8 bases agree with TRBD2. The CDR3 covers 16 residues. Germline CDR1 ENHRY, CDR2 SYGVKD. V lost 4 bases, J lost 6 bases, and 11 bases stayed unmatched. CDR3 residues: CAISASLAGGPNEQFF. DNA of the CDR3: TGTGCCATCAGTGCTAGTTTGGCGGGGGGCCCCAATGAGCAGTTCTTC.

This clone was seen more than once but under ten times. This chain uses TRBV9 with TRBJ2-7; possible D gene TRBD1, 5 bases. The CDR3 runs 17 residues. Trimming stripped 0 bases from V and 0 bases from J, with 16 bases between. CDR1 is SGDLS and CDR2 is YYNGEE in the germline V gene. The CDR3 sequence: CASSVDPRGGSSYEQYF. The DNA of the CDR3 is TGTGCCAGCAGCGTAGACCCAAGGGGCGGTAGCTCCTACGAGCAGTACTTC.